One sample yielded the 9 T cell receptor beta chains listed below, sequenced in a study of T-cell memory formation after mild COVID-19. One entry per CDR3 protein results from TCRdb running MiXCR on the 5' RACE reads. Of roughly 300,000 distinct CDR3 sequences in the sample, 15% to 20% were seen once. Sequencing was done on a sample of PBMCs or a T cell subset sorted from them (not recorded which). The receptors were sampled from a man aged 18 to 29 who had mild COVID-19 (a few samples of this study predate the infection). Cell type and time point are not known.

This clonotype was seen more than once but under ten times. This chain's CDR3 is CSVRPGGTTDTQYF. As DNA, the CDR3 is TGCAGCGTTCGGCCAGGGGGTACCACAGATACGCAGTATTTT. This rearrangement joins TRBV29-1 to TRBJ2-3; 7 nucleotides line up with TRBD1. Germline V gene lookup returns CDR1 SQVTM and CDR2 ANQGSEA. This CDR3 is built from 14 residues. Trimming cost V 5 bases and J 2 bases; bases outside gene matches: 7.

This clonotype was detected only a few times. CDR3 region: CASSWAGSQETQYF. CDR3 DNA: TGCGCCAGCAGTTGGGCGGGCTCCCAAGAGACCCAGTACTTC. The chain carries TRBV10-2 and TRBJ2-5; D is possibly TRBD2 (5 bases). The CDR3 totals 14 residues. Germline V CDR1 and CDR2: WSHSY, SAAADI. V shed 5 bases and J shed 1 base, with 11 bases lying between them.

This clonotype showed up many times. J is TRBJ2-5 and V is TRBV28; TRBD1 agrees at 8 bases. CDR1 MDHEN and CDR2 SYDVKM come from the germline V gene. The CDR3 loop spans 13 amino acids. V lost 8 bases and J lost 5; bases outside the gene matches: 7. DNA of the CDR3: TGTGCCAGCCGTCAGGGGGCTAGGGAGACCCAGTACTTC. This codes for CASRQGARETQYF.

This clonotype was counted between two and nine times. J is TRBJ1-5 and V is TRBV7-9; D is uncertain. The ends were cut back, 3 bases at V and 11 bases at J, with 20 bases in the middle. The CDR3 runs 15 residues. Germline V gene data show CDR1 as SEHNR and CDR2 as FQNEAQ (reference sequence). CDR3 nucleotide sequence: TGTGCCAGCAGCTTGGAGCGTCAGGTCAGGCGGGCCCAGCATTTT. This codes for CASSLERQVRRAQHF.

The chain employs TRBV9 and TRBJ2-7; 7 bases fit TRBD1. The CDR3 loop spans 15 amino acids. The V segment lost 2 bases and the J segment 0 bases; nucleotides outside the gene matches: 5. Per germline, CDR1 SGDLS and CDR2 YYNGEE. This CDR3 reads CASSVRGSVSYEQYV. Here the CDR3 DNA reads TGTGCCAGCAGCGTCAGGGGGTCGGTCTCCTACGAGCAGTACGTC.

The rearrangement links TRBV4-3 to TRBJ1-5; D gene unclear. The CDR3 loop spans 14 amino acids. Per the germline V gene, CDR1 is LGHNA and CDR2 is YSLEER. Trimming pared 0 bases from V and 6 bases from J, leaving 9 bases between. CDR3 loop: CASSQERFGQPQHF. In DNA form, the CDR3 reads TGCGCCAGCAGCCAAGAACGATTCGGTCAGCCCCAGCATTTT.

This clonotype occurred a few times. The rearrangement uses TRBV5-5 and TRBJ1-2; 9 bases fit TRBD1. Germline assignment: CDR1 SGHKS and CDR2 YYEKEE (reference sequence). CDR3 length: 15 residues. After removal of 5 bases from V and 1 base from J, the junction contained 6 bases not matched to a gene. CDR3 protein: CASSMRTGDNYGYTF. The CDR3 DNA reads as TGTGCCAGCAGTATGCGGACAGGGGATAACTATGGCTACACCTTC.

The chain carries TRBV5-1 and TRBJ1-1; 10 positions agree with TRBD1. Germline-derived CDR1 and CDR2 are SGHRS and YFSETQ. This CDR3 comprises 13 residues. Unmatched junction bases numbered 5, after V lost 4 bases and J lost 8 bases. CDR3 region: CASSQLGQGEAFF. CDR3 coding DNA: TGCGCCAGCAGCCAGCTGGGACAGGGGGAAGCTTTCTTT.

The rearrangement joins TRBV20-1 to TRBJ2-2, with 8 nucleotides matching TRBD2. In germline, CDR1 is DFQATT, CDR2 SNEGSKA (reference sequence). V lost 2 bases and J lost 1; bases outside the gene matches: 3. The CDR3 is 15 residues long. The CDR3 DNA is TGCAGTGCTAGAAAGAGCGGGGGGAACACCGGGGAGCTGTTTTTT. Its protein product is CSARKSGGNTGELFF.